These 13 T cell receptor beta chains originate from one sample sequenced in a study of untreated major depressive disorder. The table came from immunoSEQ multiplex PCR; TCRdb's copy has only in-frame clones and leaves some out. The repertoire includes 21,000 or so clones, 87% of them detected once, and around 4.9% sits in the top ten. The sequenced sample consisted of CD4+ T cells from PBMCs. The receptors come from a woman aged 25 to 45 in good health.

This clone was counted between two and nine times. This chain uses TRBV7-2 with TRBJ2-7; 10 nucleotides agree with TRBD2. J gave up 0 bases and V 1 base, and 3 bases lay outside the gene matches. Germline CDR1 SGHTA, CDR2 FQGNSA. CDR3 length: 16 residues. The CDR3, as DNA: TGTGCCAGCAGCTTAGTCAGCGGGGGGGCCTCCTACGAGCAGTACTTC. Encoded protein: CASSLVSGGASYEQYF.

The V call is TRBV30, the J call TRBJ1-2; 7 bases agree with TRBD1. The CDR3 spans 15 residues. Trimming at V came to 5 bases and at J to 2 bases, leaving 11 bases not matched to a gene. The germline V gene encodes CDR1 GTSNPN and CDR2 SVGIG (reference sequence). This CDR3 is CAWSRGGGQNYGYTF. For the CDR3, the DNA is TGTGCCTGGTCCCGTGGGGGGGGACAGAACTATGGCTACACCTTC. The full variable domain, with the rest looked up from reference TRBV30 and TRBJ1-2, is SQTIHQWPATLVQPVGSPLSLECTVEGTSNPNLYWYRQAAGRGLQLLFYSVGIGQISSEVPQNLSASRPQDRQFILSSKKLLLSDSGFYLCAWSRGGGQNYGYTFGSGTRLTVV.

J is TRBJ2-3 and V is TRBV9; 12 bases fit TRBD1. The CDR3 is 16 residues long. The trim removed 4 bases at V and 6 bases at J, leaving 9 bases unmatched. Germline V gene sequence: CDR1 SGDLS, CDR2 YYNGEE. The CDR3: CASSLTGTGGQDTQYF. The CDR3 DNA follows: TGTGCCAGCAGCCTAACCGGGACAGGGGGCCAGGATACGCAGTATTTT.

This chain uses TRBV6-6 with TRBJ2-2; D may be TRBD1 (5 bases). This CDR3 has 14 amino acids. V lost 6 bases, J lost 7 bases, and 15 bases lay in between. Per germline, CDR1 MNHNY and CDR2 SVGAGI (reference sequence). The CDR3 spells CASSYPGSIGELFF. In nucleotides, the CDR3 is TGTGCCAGCAGCTACCCAGGGTCAATCGGGGAGCTGTTTTTT.

The rearrangement links TRBV28 to TRBJ2-1; 8 bases agree with TRBD1. V shed 4 bases and J 7 bases; nucleotides not matched to a gene: 12. From germline, CDR1 is MDHEN and CDR2 SYDVKM. CDR3 size: 16 residues. In DNA form, the CDR3 reads TGTGCCAGCAGTTCCCCTGGACAGGGAGACGGGAATGAGCAGTTCTTC. As protein: CASSSPGQGDGNEQFF.

This clone is a singleton in its sample. CDR3 coding DNA: TGCAGTATTGGGGTAGGGGGCAGCGAGCAGTACTTC. It specifies CSIGVGGSEQYF. V and J are TRBV29-1 and TRBJ2-7; 7 bases fit TRBD1. Germline-derived CDR1 and CDR2 are SQVTM and ANQGSEA. There are 12 residues in the CDR3.

The chain combines TRBV6-5 with TRBJ2-7; D tentatively fits TRBD1 or TRBD2 (5 bases each). The germline gives CDR1 MNHEY, CDR2 SVGAGI. V lost 10 bases, J lost 4 bases, and 23 bases lay in between. The CDR3 spans 15 residues. The CDR3 DNA reads as TGTGCCACCGGGACGCCCCGGCCCTTACTTTACGAGCAGTACTTC. It encodes CATGTPRPLLYEQYF.

The sample holds a few counts of this clone. The V and J genes are TRBV28 and TRBJ2-2; TRBD2 aligns across 14 bases. Germline CDR1 reads MDHEN; CDR2 reads SYDVKM. The CDR3 has 17 amino acids. The J segment lost 6 bases and the V segment lost 0 bases, leaving 3 bases of the junction unmatched. The DNA for the CDR3 is TGTGCCAGCAGTTTATGGCGACTAGCGGGGGGGCCCGGGGAGCTGTTTTTT. Translation gives CASSLWRLAGGPGELFF.

This clone has a handful of counts. The J gene is TRBJ2-5, the V gene TRBV5-4, with 9 positions matching TRBD2. From germline, CDR1 is SGHNT and CDR2 YYREEE (reference sequence). This CDR3 region has 15 residues. Trimming removed 4 bases from V and 2 bases from J; junction bases left unmatched: 6. CDR3 sequence: CASSVAGDFQETQYF. Here the CDR3 DNA reads TGTGCCAGCAGCGTAGCGGGGGACTTTCAAGAGACCCAGTACTTC.

This clone was picked up one time. V is TRBV29-1 and J is TRBJ2-5; D is ambiguous. Germline values: CDR1 SQVTM, CDR2 ANQGSEA. This CDR3 contains 10 residues. V was cut by 3 bases and J by 5 bases, with 4 bases left in between. The CDR3 DNA reads as TGCAGCGTTGATGGGGAGACCCAGTACTTC. Translating it yields CSVDGETQYF.

The rearrangement links TRBV10-1 to TRBJ1-1, with 9 nucleotides matching TRBD1. The CDR3 covers 13 residues. V shed 6 bases, J shed 5 bases, and the junction held 4 bases outside the gene matches. In germline, CDR1 is WNHNN, CDR2 SYGVQD (reference sequence). This CDR3 reads CASSVDRGTEAFF. The CDR3 nucleotides are TGCGCCAGCAGCGTAGACAGGGGGACTGAAGCTTTCTTT.

The rearrangement joins TRBV28 to TRBJ1-6; TRBD1 might be the D (6 bases). Germline lookup yields CDR1 MDHEN and CDR2 SYDVKM. Trimming removed 5 bases at V and 5 bases at J, with 10 bases between. The CDR3 spans 14 residues. The CDR3, as DNA: TGTGCCAGCAGTCTCCGGACAGATAATTCACCCCTCCACTTT. It translates to CASSLRTDNSPLHF.

This rearrangement joins TRBV9 to TRBJ1-2; D remains unclear. The V gene's germline CDR1 is SGDLS and CDR2 YYNGEE. This CDR3 has 14 residues. Trimming took 1 base from V and 0 from J, leaving 7 bases between them. The CDR3 sequence: CASSVSGANYGYTF. The CDR3 DNA reads TGTGCCAGCAGCGTATCCGGAGCTAACTATGGCTACACCTTC.